The clone carrying this TCR beta chain was seen only once. Its antigen is not identified. Investigators took ten milliliters of peripheral blood from every donor. With each sample, at least 5 micrograms of total RNA were extracted. This specimen comes from a study of blood T cells in healthy people across ages. Study outcomes and limitations: There was no known CMV status for donors, so expanded clonotype changes were possibly confounded. More naive CD4+ cells and higher diversity were found in long-lived than in aged donors.

Primers used in a second PCR of roughly 7 to 11 cycles were a sample-barcoded 5' primer and a J-beta primer mix. TCRdb fed the 5' RACE reads into MiXCR, producing one record per CDR3 protein. The table lists 600,000 or so distinct CDR3 sequences, around 31% of them singletons. The V gene's germline CDR1 is MNHEY and CDR2 SMNVEV (reference sequence). CDR3 size: 15 residues. Germline trimming cut 3 bases from V and 6 bases from J; bases unmatched to any gene: 7. This chain links TRBV27 with TRBJ2-1; 8 positions match TRBD2. The TCR was taken from a woman older than 75 in good health. Sequencing input: blood. CDR3 bases: TGTGCCAGCAGTTTGGGTAGCGGGAACTCCAATGAGCAGTTCTTC. It is translated as CASSLGSGNSNEQFF.